The clone carrying this T cell receptor (beta chain) was observed a handful of times. Its matching antigen is unknown. A TCRbeta library incorporating unique molecular identifiers was prepared. TCRdb re-derived calls from the PCR reads in MiXCR, one entry per CDR3 protein. Among around 300,000 distinct CDR3 sequences listed, approximately 7.3% were seen once. The sample is drawn from a study of T-cell reconstitution after alpha-beta-depleted transplantation in children. Deletions cut 6 bases from V and 3 bases from J, with 15 bases between. Germline CDR1 reads PRHDT; CDR2 reads FYEKMQ (reference sequence). The length of the CDR3 is 14 residues. Study-wide results and caveats: Alpha-beta T cells about two months after transplant reportedly derived from several hundred expanded graft clones. Counts and diversity of T cells one year after transplant came mostly from newly produced T cells.

The chain employs TRBV13 and TRBJ2-7; D tentatively fits TRBD1 or TRBD2 (5 bases each). The source is a female patient younger than 10 who had a stem cell transplant for Fanconi anemia, so the T cells may come from the graft donor. The sample here was peripheral blood, taken 360 days after TCRalphabeta/CD19-depleted stem cell transplant. The CDR3 DNA reads TGTGCCAGCAGAATAGCCGGGACGGACTACGAGCAGTACTTC. It is translated as CASRIAGTDYEQYF.